These 20 T cell receptor beta chains originate from one sample sequenced in a study of CD8 T cells in Susac syndrome. With random hexamers, reverse transcription was performed on about 0.5 to 1 ug of RNA. TCRdb reprocessed the immunoSEQ multiplex PCR reads with MiXCR, giving one entry per CDR3 protein. The sample includes roughly 150,000 distinct CDR3 sequences, nearly 97% of them seen just once. Sequencing was done on a sample of CD8+ T cells from PBMCs. These receptors all stem from a human donor with multiple sclerosis.

The chain uses TRBV12-3 or TRBV12-4 and TRBJ1-6, with a tentative D call TRBD1 (5 bases). CDR3 length: 13 residues. V was shortened by 3 bases and J by 14 bases, with 14 bases between the two germline ends. The CDR3 region is CASSLPQGRALHF. The CDR3 DNA follows: TGTGCCAGCAGTTTGCCTCAGGGCAGGGCCCTCCACTTT.

This chain connects TRBV12-3 or TRBV12-4 to TRBJ1-5; 8 bases fit TRBD1. J lost 7 bases, V lost 3 bases, and 11 bases had no gene match. There are 16 residues in the CDR3. CDR3 coding DNA: TGTGCCAGCAGTTTCCTTGACGACAGGGGAGAACAGCCCCAGCATTTT. It codes for CASSFLDDRGEQPQHF.

The chain joins TRBV19 to TRBJ2-1; 9 positions agree with TRBD2. Looked up from germline, CDR1 is LNHDA and CDR2 is SQIVND (reference sequence). The J segment lost 6 bases and the V segment lost 2 bases, leaving 5 bases of the junction unmatched. The CDR3 loop spans 15 amino acids. The CDR3 is CASSILAGVLNEQFF. The CDR3, as DNA: TGTGCCAGTAGTATATTAGCGGGGGTGCTCAATGAGCAGTTCTTC.

The chain employs TRBV13 and TRBJ2-3; TRBD2 aligns across 13 bases. The CDR3 runs 20 residues. V lost 5 bases to trimming and J lost 4 bases; unmatched junction nucleotides: 18. From germline, CDR1 is PRHDT and CDR2 FYEKMQ (reference sequence). As DNA, the CDR3 is TGTGCCAGCAGCCCCGACCGAACCGGGACTAGCGGGGAGCTGGCAGATACGCAGTATTTT. Amino acids: CASSPDRTGTSGELADTQYF.

The rearrangement joins TRBV12-3 or TRBV12-4 to TRBJ2-5; D gene unclear. The CDR3 is made up of 12 amino acids. Trimming took 2 bases from V and 10 from J, leaving 11 bases between them. For the CDR3, the DNA is TGTGCCAGCAGTTTAACTCATAGAAGCCAGTACTTC. Encoded protein: CASSLTHRSQYF.

The chain uses TRBV30 and TRBJ1-1; no firm D call. Germline lookup yields CDR1 GTSNPN and CDR2 SVGIG (reference sequence). This CDR3 contains 15 residues. V was clipped by 2 bases and J by 1 base, with 14 bases between them. In nucleotides, the CDR3 is TGTGCCTGGAGTACCCCTTTGGGCGGGAACACTGAAGCTTTCTTT. Its translation: CAWSTPLGGNTEAFF.

This chain links TRBV9 with TRBJ2-1; no firm D call. Germline V CDR1 and CDR2: SGDLS, YYNGEE. V was pared by 3 bases and J by 4 bases, with 11 bases between. CDR3 size: 14 residues. CDR3 amino acids: CASSAPLVYNEQFF. Written as DNA, the CDR3 is TGTGCCAGCAGCGCCCCGTTGGTTTACAATGAGCAGTTCTTC.

This chain uses TRBV20-1 with TRBJ1-4; D unresolved. Between the trimmed V and J ends, which lost 3 bases and 7 bases, there was a span of 18 bases. There are 15 residues in the CDR3. Germline assignment: CDR1 DFQATT and CDR2 SNEGSKA (reference sequence). Here the CDR3 reads CSARKSGPGGEKLFF. In DNA, the CDR3 is TGCAGTGCTAGGAAATCGGGCCCCGGCGGTGAAAAACTGTTTTTT.

The gene calls are TRBV12-5 and TRBJ2-7, with a weak D call TRBD2 (7 bases). Germline lookup yields CDR1 LGHNT and CDR2 FRNRAP. The CDR3 runs to 16 residues. V was clipped by 7 bases and J by 1 base, with 20 bases between them. This chain's CDR3 is CASALSDGGRSYEQYF. The CDR3, as DNA: TGTGCTAGTGCCCTGTCCGACGGGGGGCGATCCTACGAGCAGTACTTC.

This rearrangement joins TRBV10-3 to TRBJ2-2; 8 bases are shared with TRBD1. Germline V gene sequence: CDR1 ENHRY, CDR2 SYGVKD. The junction had 15 bases not matched to a gene; V was cut back by 6 bases and J by 3 bases. This CDR3 has 18 residues. The CDR3 here is CAISLTGVAVFDTGELFF. As DNA, the CDR3 is TGTGCCATCAGCCTGACAGGGGTCGCGGTCTTCGACACCGGGGAGCTGTTTTTT.

The chain links TRBV6-2 or TRBV6-3 to TRBJ1-1, with 7 bases fitting TRBD1. J gave up 3 bases and V 5 bases, and 6 bases lay outside the gene matches. The CDR3 is 14 amino acids. CDR1 and CDR2 (germline): MNHEY, SVGEGT. The CDR3 region has the DNA TGTGCCAGCAGTACCGGACAGGTCTACACTGAAGCTTTCTTT. Protein product: CASSTGQVYTEAFF.

V gene TRBV30 combines with J gene TRBJ2-2; D is possibly TRBD2 (6 bases). The V and J ends lost 2 bases and 4 bases respectively, with 14 bases between them. Germline V gene sequence: CDR1 GTSNPN, CDR2 SVGIG (reference sequence). The length of the CDR3 is 15 residues. CDR3: CAWSPRRGVTGELFF. CDR3 sequence (DNA): TGTGCCTGGAGTCCAAGACGCGGGGTCACCGGGGAGCTGTTTTTT.

The genes are TRBV7-9 and TRBJ1-2; 7 bases agree with TRBD1. Germline values: CDR1 SEHNR, CDR2 FQNEAQ (reference sequence). The trim removed 5 bases at V and 2 bases at J, leaving 8 bases unmatched. The CDR3 sequence is 15 residues long. The CDR3 DNA is TGTGCCAGCAGCCCATCCGGGACAGACAACTATGGCTACACCTTC. Translation: CASSPSGTDNYGYTF.

The chain links TRBV20-1 to TRBJ2-1; 7 bases match TRBD2. Germline assignment: CDR1 DFQATT and CDR2 SNEGSKA (reference sequence). V shed 3 bases and J 0 bases; nucleotides not matched to a gene: 5. The CDR3 runs 15 residues. CDR3 sequence (DNA): TGCAGTGCTAGGACTAGCCCGAGCTCCTACAATGAGCAGTTCTTC. This sequence encodes CSARTSPSSYNEQFF.

V and J are TRBV4-1 and TRBJ2-5, with D possibly being TRBD1 (5 bases). V gave up 3 bases and J gave up 5 bases, with 10 bases separating them. The CDR3 is made up of 13 amino acids. Germline V CDR1 and CDR2: MGHRA, YSYEKL. The CDR3 bases are TGCGCCAGCAGCCATCAAGGGGCTGAGACCCAGTACTTC. This translates into CASSHQGAETQYF.

This clonotype was picked up a small number of times. The rearrangement joins TRBV6-5 to TRBJ1-1; D possibly corresponds to TRBD1 (5 bases). Germline V gene data show CDR1 as MNHEY and CDR2 as SVGAGI. Trimming shortened V by 0 bases and J by 1 base, and 6 bases separated the two germline ends. The CDR3 extends over 14 amino acids. This chain's CDR3 is CASSYSGGNTEAFF. CDR3 DNA: TGTGCCAGCAGTTACTCCGGGGGGAACACTGAAGCTTTCTTT.

V is TRBV27 and J is TRBJ2-5; possible D gene TRBD2, 6 bases. This CDR3 comprises 12 residues. The germline V gene has CDR1 MNHEY and CDR2 SMNVEV (reference sequence). V was shortened by 6 bases and J by 2 bases, with 7 bases between the two germline ends. CDR3 protein: CASSAGQETQYF. CDR3 DNA sequence: TGTGCCAGCAGCGCGGGACAAGAGACCCAGTACTTC.

V is TRBV3-1 and J is TRBJ1-1; maybe TRBD1 (5 bases). Trimming shortened V by 1 base and J by 2 bases, and 11 bases separated the two germline ends. In germline, CDR1 is LGHDT, CDR2 YNNKEL (reference sequence). CDR3 length: 15 amino acids. The CDR3 loop reads CASSQALGANTEAFF. CDR3 DNA sequence: TGTGCCAGCAGCCAAGCGCTCGGGGCTAACACTGAAGCTTTCTTT.

The chain has TRBV12-3 or TRBV12-4 and TRBJ2-1; D is uncertain. The length of the CDR3 is 15 residues. V shed 7 bases and J shed 4 bases, with 17 bases lying between them. Written as DNA, the CDR3 is TGTGCCAGCACTGCAACTTCGATGGGGTACAATGAGCAGTTCTTC. It specifies CASTATSMGYNEQFF.

The chain uses TRBV30 and TRBJ1-5; D possibly corresponds to TRBD1 (6 bases). Trimming left V 3 bases short and J 5 bases short, with 11 bases between. Germline assignment: CDR1 GTSNPN and CDR2 SVGIG (reference sequence). This CDR3 is built from 13 residues. CDR3 sequence reads: CAWRPEGDQPQHF. CDR3 bases: TGTGCCTGGAGGCCGGAGGGGGATCAGCCCCAGCATTTT.